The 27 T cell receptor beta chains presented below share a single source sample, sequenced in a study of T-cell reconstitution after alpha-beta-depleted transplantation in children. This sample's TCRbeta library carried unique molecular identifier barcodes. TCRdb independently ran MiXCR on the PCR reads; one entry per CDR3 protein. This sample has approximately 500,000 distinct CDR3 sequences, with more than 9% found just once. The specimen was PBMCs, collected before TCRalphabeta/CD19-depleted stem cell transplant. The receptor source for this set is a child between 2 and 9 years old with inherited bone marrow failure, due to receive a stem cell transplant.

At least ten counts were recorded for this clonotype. CDR3 nucleotide sequence: TGTGCCAGCAACTCCGGGGCGACGGGTGAAAAACTGTTTTTT. This sequence encodes CASNSGATGEKLFF. The chain combines TRBV28 with TRBJ1-4; D may be TRBD1 (5 bases). Trimming took off 7 bases at V and 7 bases at J, with 16 bases between the two ends. The CDR3 is 14 residues long. Looked up from germline, CDR1 is MDHEN and CDR2 is SYDVKM.

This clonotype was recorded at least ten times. The chain's CDR3 is CSVGVAAGANVLTF. CDR3 nucleotides: TGCAGCGTTGGTGTAGCAGCTGGGGCCAACGTCCTGACTTTC. The chain couples TRBV29-1 to TRBJ2-6; D not resolved. Germline-derived CDR1 and CDR2 are SQVTM and ANQGSEA. The CDR3 consists of 14 residues. V shed 4 bases and J shed 2 bases, with 9 bases lying between them.

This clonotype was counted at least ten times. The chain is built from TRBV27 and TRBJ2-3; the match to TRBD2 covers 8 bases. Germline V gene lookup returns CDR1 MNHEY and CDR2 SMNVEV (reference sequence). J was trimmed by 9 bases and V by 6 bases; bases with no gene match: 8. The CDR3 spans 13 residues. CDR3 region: CASSRSGGDTQYF. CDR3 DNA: TGTGCCAGCAGCCGCTCGGGGGGGGACACGCAGTATTTT.

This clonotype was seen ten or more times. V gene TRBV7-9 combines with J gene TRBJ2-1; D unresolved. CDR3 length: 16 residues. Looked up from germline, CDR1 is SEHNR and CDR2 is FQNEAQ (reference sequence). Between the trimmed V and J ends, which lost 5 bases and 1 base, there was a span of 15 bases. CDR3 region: CASSLPSSGSYNEQFF. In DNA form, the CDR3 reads TGTGCCAGCAGCCTACCATCATCAGGATCCTACAATGAGCAGTTCTTC.

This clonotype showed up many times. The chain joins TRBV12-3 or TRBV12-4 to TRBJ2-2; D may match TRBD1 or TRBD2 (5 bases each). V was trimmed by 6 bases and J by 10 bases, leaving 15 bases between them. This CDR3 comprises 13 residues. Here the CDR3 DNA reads TGTGCCAGCAGGGGGGATATTGTTTTGGAGCTGTTTTTT. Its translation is CASRGDIVLELFF.

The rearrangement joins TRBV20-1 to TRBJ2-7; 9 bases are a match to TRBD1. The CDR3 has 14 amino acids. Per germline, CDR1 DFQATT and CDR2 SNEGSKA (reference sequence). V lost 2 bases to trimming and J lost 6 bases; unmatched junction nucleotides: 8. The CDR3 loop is CSARRDRASSEQYF. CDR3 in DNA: TGCAGTGCTAGACGGGACAGGGCTTCTAGCGAGCAGTACTTC.

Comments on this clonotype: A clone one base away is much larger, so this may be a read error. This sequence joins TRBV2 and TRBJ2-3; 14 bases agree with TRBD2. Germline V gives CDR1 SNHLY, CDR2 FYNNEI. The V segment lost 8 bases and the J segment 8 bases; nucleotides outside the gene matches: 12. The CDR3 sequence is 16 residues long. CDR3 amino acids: CASAQERLAGGRTQYF. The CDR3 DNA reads TGTGCCAGCGCCCAAGAACGACTAGCGGGAGGGCGTACGCAGTATTTT.

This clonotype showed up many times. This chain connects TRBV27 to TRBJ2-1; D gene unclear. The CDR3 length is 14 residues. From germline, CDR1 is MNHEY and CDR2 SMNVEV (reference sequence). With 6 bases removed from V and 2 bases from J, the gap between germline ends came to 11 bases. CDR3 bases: TGTGCCAGCAGCGGCTGGGGAACCTACAATGAGCAGTTCTTC. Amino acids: CASSGWGTYNEQFF.

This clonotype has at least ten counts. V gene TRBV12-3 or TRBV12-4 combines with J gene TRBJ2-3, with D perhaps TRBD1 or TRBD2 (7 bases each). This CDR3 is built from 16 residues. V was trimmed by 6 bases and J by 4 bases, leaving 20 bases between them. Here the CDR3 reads CASSARGGVGADTQYF. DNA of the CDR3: TGTGCCAGCAGCGCCAGGGGGGGAGTTGGGGCAGATACGCAGTATTTT.

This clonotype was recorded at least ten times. The CDR3: CASSEEPRGMNTEAFF. CDR3 DNA sequence: TGTGCCAGCAGTGAAGAGCCGAGAGGCATGAACACTGAAGCTTTCTTT. The chain uses TRBV6-4 and TRBJ1-1; D is unresolved. Germline V lookup: CDR1 MRHNA, CDR2 SNTAGT. V was clipped by 3 bases and J by 0 bases, with 14 bases between them. The CDR3 sequence is 16 residues long.

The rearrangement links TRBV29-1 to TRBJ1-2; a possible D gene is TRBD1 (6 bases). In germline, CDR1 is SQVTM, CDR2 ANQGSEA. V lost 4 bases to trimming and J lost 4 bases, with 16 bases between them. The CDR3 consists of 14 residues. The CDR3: CSVVEGGRSYGYTF. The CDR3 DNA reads TGCAGCGTTGTGGAGGGGGGAAGAAGCTATGGCTACACCTTC.

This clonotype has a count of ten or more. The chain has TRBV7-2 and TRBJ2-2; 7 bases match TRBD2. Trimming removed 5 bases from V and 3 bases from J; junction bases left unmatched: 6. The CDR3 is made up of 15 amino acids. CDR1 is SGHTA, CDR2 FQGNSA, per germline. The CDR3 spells CASSPGTTYTGELFF. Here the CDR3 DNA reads TGTGCCAGCAGCCCCGGGACTACCTACACCGGGGAGCTGTTTTTT.

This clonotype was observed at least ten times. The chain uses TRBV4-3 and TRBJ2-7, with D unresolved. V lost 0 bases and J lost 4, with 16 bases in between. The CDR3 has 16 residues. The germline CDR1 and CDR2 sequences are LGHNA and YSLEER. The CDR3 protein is CASSQERDALGYEQYF. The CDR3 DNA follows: TGCGCCAGCAGCCAAGAACGTGACGCCCTAGGTTACGAGCAGTACTTC.

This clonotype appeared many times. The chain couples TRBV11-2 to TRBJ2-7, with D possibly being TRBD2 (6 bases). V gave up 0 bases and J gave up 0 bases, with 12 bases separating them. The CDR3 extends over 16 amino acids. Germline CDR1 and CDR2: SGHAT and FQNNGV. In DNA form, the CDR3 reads TGTGCCAGCAGCTTAGATCATAGGAGGGTCTCCTACGAGCAGTACTTC. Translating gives CASSLDHRRVSYEQYF.

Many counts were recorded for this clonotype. CDR3 amino acids: CSARDAAMNTEAFF. CDR3 nucleotides: TGCAGTGCTAGAGATGCGGCTATGAACACTGAAGCTTTCTTT. The chain combines TRBV20-1 with TRBJ1-1; D remains ambiguous. V was cut by 0 bases and J by 0 bases, with 8 bases left in between. CDR3 size: 14 residues. CDR1 and CDR2 from the germline V gene are DFQATT and SNEGSKA (reference sequence).

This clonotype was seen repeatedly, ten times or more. CDR3 bases: TGCAGCATAAGCGGGAGGGCCTACAATGAGCAGTTCTTC. It translates to CSISGRAYNEQFF. V and J are TRBV29-1 and TRBJ2-1; 10 bases are a match to TRBD2. Germline CDR1 and CDR2: SQVTM and ANQGSEA. V lost 8 bases and J lost 2; bases outside the gene matches: 3. The CDR3 loop spans 13 amino acids.

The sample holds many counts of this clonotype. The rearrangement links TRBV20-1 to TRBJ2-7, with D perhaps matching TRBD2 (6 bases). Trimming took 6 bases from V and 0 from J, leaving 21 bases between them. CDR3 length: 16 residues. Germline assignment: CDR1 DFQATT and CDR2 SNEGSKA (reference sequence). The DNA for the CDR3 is TGCAGTGCCTCGGGGGTGGTGGGGGGTAGCTCCTACGAGCAGTACTTC. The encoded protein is CSASGVVGGSSYEQYF.

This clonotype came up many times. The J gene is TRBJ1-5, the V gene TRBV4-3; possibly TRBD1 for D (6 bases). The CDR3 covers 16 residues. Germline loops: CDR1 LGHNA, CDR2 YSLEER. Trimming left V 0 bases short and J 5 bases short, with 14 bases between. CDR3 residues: CASSQDPTGPHQPQHF. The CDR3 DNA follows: TGCGCCAGCAGCCAAGACCCAACAGGGCCCCATCAGCCCCAGCATTTT.

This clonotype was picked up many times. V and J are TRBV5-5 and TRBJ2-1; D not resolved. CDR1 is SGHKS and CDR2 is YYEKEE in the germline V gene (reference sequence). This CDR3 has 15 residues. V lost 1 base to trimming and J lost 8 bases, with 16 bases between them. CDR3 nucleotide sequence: TGTGCCAGCAGCTTGAGTAGGCTACCTTCCCATGAGCAGTTCTTC. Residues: CASSLSRLPSHEQFF.

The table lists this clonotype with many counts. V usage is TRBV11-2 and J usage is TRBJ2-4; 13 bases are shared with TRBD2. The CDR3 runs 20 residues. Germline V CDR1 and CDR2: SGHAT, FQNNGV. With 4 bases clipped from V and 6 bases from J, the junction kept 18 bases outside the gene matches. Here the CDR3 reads CASSSGGLLAGGGGGNIQYF. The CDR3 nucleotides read TGTGCCAGCAGCTCCGGGGGGCTACTAGCGGGAGGGGGTGGCGGAAACATTCAGTACTTC.

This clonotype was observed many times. The chain's CDR3 is CATSRGREVPYEQYF. CDR3 nucleotide sequence: TGTGCCACCAGCAGAGGTCGGGAGGTACCCTACGAGCAGTACTTC. The chain combines TRBV15 with TRBJ2-7; TRBD2 matches 7 bases. The CDR3 spans 15 residues. V was clipped by 1 base and J by 2 bases; unmatched bases: 5. Germline V gives CDR1 LNHNV, CDR2 YYDKDF (reference sequence).

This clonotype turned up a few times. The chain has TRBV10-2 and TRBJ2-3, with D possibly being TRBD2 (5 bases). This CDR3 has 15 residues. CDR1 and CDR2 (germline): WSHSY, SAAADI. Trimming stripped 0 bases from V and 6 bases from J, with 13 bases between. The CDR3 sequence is CASSESTSGIDTQYF. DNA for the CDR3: TGCGCCAGCAGTGAGTCGACGTCCGGGATTGATACGCAGTATTTT.

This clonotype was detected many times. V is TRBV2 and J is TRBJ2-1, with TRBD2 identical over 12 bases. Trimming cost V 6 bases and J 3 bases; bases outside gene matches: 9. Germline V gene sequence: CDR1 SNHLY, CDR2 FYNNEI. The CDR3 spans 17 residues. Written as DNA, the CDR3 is TGTGCCAGCAGCGGTCGACTAGCGGGAGATAACTACAATGAGCAGTTCTTC. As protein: CASSGRLAGDNYNEQFF.

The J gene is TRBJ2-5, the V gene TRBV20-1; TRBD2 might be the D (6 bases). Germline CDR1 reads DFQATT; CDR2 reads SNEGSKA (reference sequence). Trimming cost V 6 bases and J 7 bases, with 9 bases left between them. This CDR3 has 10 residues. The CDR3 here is CSAMGGTQYF. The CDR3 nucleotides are TGCAGTGCCATGGGGGGGACCCAGTACTTC.

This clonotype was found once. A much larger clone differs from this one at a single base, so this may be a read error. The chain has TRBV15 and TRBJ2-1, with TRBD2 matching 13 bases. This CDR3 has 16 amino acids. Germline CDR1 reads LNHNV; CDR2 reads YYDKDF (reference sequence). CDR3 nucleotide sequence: TGTCCCACCAGCAGAGGACTAGCGGGAGATTACAATGAGCAGTTCTTC. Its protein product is CPTSRGLAGDYNEQFF.

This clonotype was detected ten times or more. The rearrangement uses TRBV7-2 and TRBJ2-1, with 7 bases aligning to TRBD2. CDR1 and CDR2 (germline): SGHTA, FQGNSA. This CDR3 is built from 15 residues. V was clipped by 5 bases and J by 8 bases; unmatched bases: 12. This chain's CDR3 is CASSRERLADYEQFF. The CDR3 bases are TGTGCCAGCAGCCGCGAGAGGCTAGCGGACTATGAGCAGTTCTTC.

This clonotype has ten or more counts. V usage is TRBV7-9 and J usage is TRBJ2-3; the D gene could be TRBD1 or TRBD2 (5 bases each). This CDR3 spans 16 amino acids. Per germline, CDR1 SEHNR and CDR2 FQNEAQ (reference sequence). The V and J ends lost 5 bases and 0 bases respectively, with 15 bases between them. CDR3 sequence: CASSPGTAPSTDTQYF. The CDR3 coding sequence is TGTGCCAGCAGCCCAGGGACGGCTCCTAGCACAGATACGCAGTATTTT. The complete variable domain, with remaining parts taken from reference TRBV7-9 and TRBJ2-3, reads DTGVSQNPRHKITKRGQNVTFRCDPISEHNRLYWYRQTLGQGPEFLTYFQNEAQLEKSRLLSDRFSAERPKGSFSTLEIQRTEQGDSAMYLCASSPGTAPSTDTQYFGPGTRLTVL.